This T cell receptor beta chain was recorded in a study of blood T cells in healthy people across ages (dated by TCRdb to between 2014 and 2017). As for the study more broadly: In model experiments, template switching captured about one uniquely barcoded TCR beta cDNA molecule for every two T cells. The donors were divided into four age groups: young (average roughly 15 years), middle-aged (about 39), aged (roughly 60) and long-lived (around 87). The study measured age-related changes in TCR beta repertoire diversity using deep sequencing normalized with unique cDNA molecular identifiers. Donors of different ages were randomly distributed across sequencing lanes to avoid experimental bias. Using the same blood draw, the study looked at two additional independent replicas of 1 million unique cDNA reads for two donors, one aged 18 to 30 and the other aged 80 or older.

In regard to this clonotype: Its cognate antigen has yet to be identified. One base away there is no much larger clone; base qualities are not given.

General conclusions and limits of the study: The long-lived group showed more naive CD4+ T cells, fewer expanded clones and increased TCR diversity than the aged group, suggesting age selection. Estimates of total diversity based on one million sequenced T cells were considered lower bounds and underestimates. Conclusive comparison of naive and antigen-experienced compartments was prevented by the profiling of bulk unsorted PBMCs. Because the CMV infection status of the donors was unknown, age-related changes in expanded clonotypes may potentially have been confounded. A strong correlation was found between observed TCR beta diversity and the percentage of naive T cells measured by flow cytometry. Observed TCR beta diversity per million T cells fell roughly linearly with age, and a significant reduction was already apparent by age approximately 41.

Donors were 30 to 45 systemically healthy Caucasian individuals from Russia aged roughly 6 to 95 years. Each donor gave ten milliliters of peripheral blood, collected into EDTA-treated Vacutainer tubes. Ficoll-Paque density-gradient centrifugation was used to isolate PBMCs, with at least 6.5 million per sample. Trizol reagent was used to extract total RNA from the PBMCs, yielding at least 6 micrograms per sample. For every donor, an aliquot of PBMCs went through flow cytometry to measure the percentages of naive CD45RAhigh/CD27high T cells. From the cysteine up to the phenylalanine, the CDR3 has a length of 16 residues. Just the 48-base CDR3 DNA is kept, in frame starting at base 1. Ends trimmed: V by 1 base, J by 4 bases; bases unmatched to a gene: 4. Library preparation employed 5' RACE. These reads were obtained on an Illumina HiSeq 2500. The second PCR ran for about 7 to 11 cycles and used a J-beta primer mix along with a sample-barcoded 5' primer. A unique molecular identifier was introduced onto each TCR beta cDNA molecule by a template-switch 5' adaptor carrying 12 random nucleotides. Each sample yielded at least 2.5 million CDR3-containing paired-end reads. All of the RNA was converted into first-strand cDNA using the Mint cDNA synthesis kit, with a TRBC-specific oligonucleotide serving as the primer. Following uracil-DNA glycosylase treatment, a first 18-cycle PCR with universal primers M1SS and BC2_uni_R was performed on all cDNA. The paper's data handling went like this. Each sample was normalized by randomly selecting 1 million high-quality reads, each carrying a distinct molecular identifier. Reads sharing molecular identifiers were discarded rather than binned into consensus sequences. MiTCR, run with a Q25 quality threshold and the strictest error-elimination algorithm, handled CDR3 identification, clonotype clustering and error correction. A nonparametric unseen species model with Euler transformation was used to estimate lower-bound total TCR beta diversity. TCRdb took the public reads, trimmed them with fastp at Q25, ran MiXCR for clone calling and kept in-frame beta chains. Under each unique CDR3 protein, matching rows form one entry showing the most common genes and DNA. What appears here as the V and J calls and clone size reflects TCRdb's work, not the paper's. The sample includes 700,000 to 850,000 distinct CDR3 sequences, with around 36% observed a single time. Roughly 13% of the sample lies in the top ten.

The clonotype comes from a man between 18 and 35 years old in good health. The rearrangement joined TRBV12-3 or TRBV12-4 to TRBJ2-3; TRBD1 lines up with 11 middle nucleotides. Sequenced: blood. The bases read TGTGCCAGCAGTTTAGGTAGGACAGGGGGCGCAGATACGCAGTATTTT. This sequence encodes CASSLGRTGGADTQYF.